The 20 T cell receptor beta chains below all came from one sample that was sequenced in a study of blood T cell repertoires in COVID-19. Libraries were prepared by immunoSEQ multiplex PCR; TCRdb keeps only in-frame clonotypes and omits some of them. The sample yields about 88,000 clones, 90% seen once. Source material: peripheral blood. These TCRs come from a man aged 55-75 years with acute or convalescent COVID-19.

This rearrangement joins TRBV6-5 to TRBJ2-7; weak D call: TRBD2 (6 bases). Trimming stripped 0 bases from V and 2 bases from J, with 11 bases between. The CDR3 covers 15 residues. Per germline, CDR1 MNHEY and CDR2 SVGAGI. The CDR3, as DNA: TGTGCCAGCAGTTACTCCGTGGACTACACCTACGAGCAGTACTTC. Translating it yields CASSYSVDYTYEQYF.

The chain carries TRBV29-1 and TRBJ2-7; TRBD2 agrees at 7 bases. Trimming took 4 bases from V and 0 from J; bases not matched to a gene: 3. Germline V CDR1 and CDR2: SQVTM, ANQGSEA. The CDR3 has 13 amino acids. The CDR3 is CSVGGRASYEQYF. CDR3 bases: TGCAGCGTTGGGGGGAGGGCCTCCTACGAGCAGTACTTC.

The CDR3: CASRGGAGPFIAKNIQYF. CDR3 sequence (DNA): TGCGCCAGCAGAGGGGGCGCGGGACCCTTCATAGCCAAAAACATTCAGTACTTC. V usage is TRBV23-1 and J usage is TRBJ2-4, with a weak D call TRBD1 (7 bases). Being an ORF, TRBV23-1 has a function that is uncertain. The CDR3 is 18 residues long. Trimming took 6 bases from V and 0 from J, leaving 21 bases between them.

The chain recombines TRBV9 with TRBJ2-7, with D hard to call. The CDR3 has 12 amino acids. The germline V gene encodes CDR1 SGDLS and CDR2 YYNGEE. The V end lost 4 bases, the J end lost 5 bases, and 10 bases lay between the germline ends. CDR3 sequence: CASSSPQDEQYF. CDR3 nucleotide sequence: TGTGCCAGCAGCTCCCCTCAGGACGAGCAGTACTTC.

This chain uses TRBV24-1 with TRBJ1-6; 9 nucleotides line up with TRBD1. Losses at the gene ends were 4 bases for V and 16 bases for J; bases not matched to a gene: 16. The CDR3 loop spans 16 amino acids. Germline assignment: CDR1 KGHDR and CDR2 SFDVKD. The CDR3 reads CATSDQSRDREWRLHF. The CDR3, as DNA: TGTGCCACCAGTGACCAGTCCCGGGACAGGGAGTGGCGGCTCCACTTT.

The rearrangement uses TRBV5-1 and TRBJ2-7; 7 bases match TRBD1. The CDR3 consists of 15 residues. After removal of 0 bases from V and 1 base from J, the junction contained 4 bases not matched to a gene. Germline CDR1 SGHRS, CDR2 YFSETQ. The CDR3 coding sequence is TGCGCCAGCAGCTTGGAGGGGGCCGCGTCCTACGAGCAGTACTTC. Translation: CASSLEGAASYEQYF.

This clone was found once. The rearrangement joins TRBV4-2 to TRBJ2-3; TRBD1 agrees at 7 bases. The CDR3 length is 18 residues. Germline assignment: CDR1 LGHNA and CDR2 YNFKEQ. After removal of 0 bases from V and 2 bases from J, the junction contained 11 bases not matched to a gene. The CDR3 spells CASSQELGQPIFTDTQYF. The CDR3 DNA reads TGTGCCAGCAGCCAAGAACTGGGACAGCCAATTTTCACAGATACGCAGTATTTT.

The rearrangement joins TRBV5-1 to TRBJ2-7, with D perhaps matching TRBD2 (6 bases). The CDR3 is 17 amino acids. Trimming cost V 0 bases and J 4 bases, with 20 bases left between them. The germline gives CDR1 SGHRS, CDR2 YFSETQ. CDR3 sequence: CASSLEIGDGGPYEQYF. The CDR3 nucleotides read TGCGCCAGCAGCTTGGAAATTGGGGACGGAGGGCCATACGAGCAGTACTTC.

The chain couples TRBV27 to TRBJ1-2; D not resolved. Germline V lookup: CDR1 MNHEY, CDR2 SMNVEV (reference sequence). The CDR3 is 14 amino acids. V was trimmed by 6 bases and J by 0 bases, leaving 11 bases between them. The CDR3 sequence: CASSPLEPNYGYTF. The CDR3 DNA is TGTGCCAGCAGCCCTCTAGAGCCTAACTATGGCTACACCTTC.

The chain is built from TRBV13 and TRBJ2-5; maybe TRBD1 (5 bases). CDR3 size: 15 residues. The germline CDR1 and CDR2 sequences are PRHDT and FYEKMQ (reference sequence). V lost 5 bases, J lost 0 bases, and 13 bases lay in between. CDR3 nucleotides: TGTGCCAGCAGCCCCGGACAACAGTACCAAGAGACCCAGTACTTC. Translated: CASSPGQQYQETQYF. The entire variable domain, with the rest obtained from reference TRBV13 and TRBJ2-5, is as follows: AAGVIQSPRHLIKEKRETATLKCYPIPRHDTVYWYQQGPGQDPQFLISFYEKMQSDKGSIPDRFSAQQFSDYHSELNMSSLELGDSALYFCASSPGQQYQETQYFGPGTRLLVL.

The chain recombines TRBV7-2 with TRBJ1-4; D is undetermined. V shed 0 bases and J shed 7 bases, with 12 bases lying between them. Germline V CDR1 and CDR2: SGHTA, FQGNSA. The length of the CDR3 is 15 residues. In DNA, the CDR3 is TGTGCCAGCAGCTTAGCGACGGGGTCTTCTGAAAAACTGTTTTTT. Protein: CASSLATGSSEKLFF.

V usage is TRBV3-1 (or the pseudogene TRBV3-2) and J usage is TRBJ1-2; TRBD1 matches at 10 bases. This CDR3 comprises 14 residues. The J segment lost 8 bases and the V segment lost 1 base, leaving 4 bases of the junction unmatched. Germline V gene data show CDR1 as LGHDT and CDR2 as YNNKEL (reference sequence). As DNA, the CDR3 is TGTGCCAGCAGCCAAGGACAGGGGGCGCCGGGCTACACCTTC. The encoded protein is CASSQGQGAPGYTF.

The J gene is TRBJ2-1, the V gene TRBV19, with TRBD1 identical over 8 bases. Germline lookup yields CDR1 LNHDA and CDR2 SQIVND (reference sequence). Germline trimming cut 1 base from V and 8 bases from J; bases unmatched to any gene: 16. The CDR3 consists of 18 residues. CDR3 protein: CASSIVLSRGQGEDEQFF. The CDR3 DNA reads as TGTGCCAGTAGTATAGTCCTATCCAGGGGGCAAGGGGAGGATGAGCAGTTCTTC.

The chain links TRBV19 to TRBJ2-1; D not certain. Germline V gene sequence: CDR1 LNHDA, CDR2 SQIVND (reference sequence). The CDR3 consists of 16 residues. The ends were cut back, 6 bases at V and 1 base at J, with 16 bases in the middle. The CDR3 protein is CASSPQQLPSYNEQFF. In DNA, the CDR3 is TGTGCCAGTAGCCCACAGCAGCTCCCTTCCTACAATGAGCAGTTCTTC.

J is TRBJ2-7 and V is TRBV2; 7 positions agree with TRBD1. The CDR3 totals 14 residues. CDR1 is SNHLY and CDR2 is FYNNEI in the germline V gene. The V gene end was trimmed by 1 base and the J gene end by 5 bases; junction bases not matched to a gene: 5. For the CDR3, the DNA is TGTGCCAGCAGTGAAGACAGGGGTTCCCACGAGCAGTACTTC. Its translation is CASSEDRGSHEQYF.

The chain recombines TRBV7-2 with TRBJ2-3, with D maybe TRBD1 (6 bases). Germline V gene data show CDR1 as SGHTA and CDR2 as FQGNSA. V lost 5 bases and J lost 2, with 14 bases in between. The CDR3 extends over 15 amino acids. The CDR3 DNA follows: TGTGCCAGCAGCCCTTGGACAGTACTCACAGATACGCAGTATTTT. Encoded protein: CASSPWTVLTDTQYF.

The rearrangement joins TRBV4-1 to TRBJ2-7; TRBD2 matches at 8 bases. Germline V CDR1 and CDR2: MGHRA, YSYEKL. V dropped 4 bases and J dropped 4; count of bases not matched to a gene: 9. The CDR3 covers 15 residues. In DNA form, the CDR3 reads TGCGCCAGCAGCCCCCGTTATAGCGGGATATACGAGCAGTACTTC. Protein product: CASSPRYSGIYEQYF.

The CDR3 region is CASGYPGQDFNSPLHF. The CDR3 bases are TGTGCCAGCGGCTATCCGGGACAGGATTTTAATTCACCCCTCCACTTT. This chain links TRBV28 with TRBJ1-6, with 8 nucleotides matching TRBD1. CDR3 size: 16 residues. V was clipped by 8 bases and J by 6 bases; unmatched bases: 12. CDR1 is MDHEN, CDR2 SYDVKM, per germline.

This clone was recorded once. The rearrangement joins TRBV7-8 to TRBJ2-1; 12 bases are a match to TRBD2. The CDR3 runs 16 residues. Germline CDR1 reads SGHVS; CDR2 reads FQNEAQ. With V trimmed by 1 base and J by 9 bases, 7 bases remained unmatched. DNA for the CDR3: TGTGCCAGCAGCTTAGTAGGGACTAGCGGGTTTGGTGAGCAGTTCTTC. Its protein product is CASSLVGTSGFGEQFF.

The chain couples TRBV4-3 to TRBJ2-7, with 11 bases identical to TRBD2. Trimming removed 1 base from V and 4 bases from J; junction bases left unmatched: 3. Germline CDR1 is LGHNA and CDR2 is YSLEER. The CDR3 is 15 amino acids. Here the CDR3 reads CASSQAIAGGYEQYF. Written as DNA, the CDR3 is TGCGCCAGCAGCCAAGCGATAGCGGGAGGGTACGAGCAGTACTTC.